Listed below are T cell receptor beta chains from one sample, sequenced in a study of PD-L1 blockade in urothelial cancer. Assay: immunoSEQ multiplex PCR; the TCRdb copy retains only in-frame clones and omits some. The table has about 120,000 clones, around 89% seen once. The source material was PBMCs, sampled around atezolizumab (anti-PD-L1) treatment. The origin of the receptors is a man in his 60s with urothelial cancer. Both conserved end residues are part of each CDR3. The D gene is left open where the match is weak. Size is omitted from some rows. Given values are once, few, many or a class for expanded clones.

v_call	d_call	clone_size	j_call	cdr3_aa	cdr3_nt
TRBV29-1	TRBD1	-	TRBJ2-7	CSVEEDRDSFEQYF	TGCAGCGTTGAGGAGGACAGGGATTCTTTCGAGCAGTACTTC
TRBV7-9	-	-	TRBJ1-4	CASSLQDGSQKLFF	TGTGCCAGCAGCTTACAAGATGGCTCGCAGAAACTGTTTTTT
TRBV6-5	TRBD1	-	TRBJ1-2	CASRVGTDGYTF	TGTGCCAGCAGAGTAGGGACAGATGGCTACACCTTC
TRBV5-1	TRBD2	-	TRBJ2-1	CASSLGLAGSIDEQFF	TGCGCCAGCAGCTTGGGGCTAGCGGGAAGTATAGATGAGCAGTTCTTC
TRBV7-6	TRBD2	-	TRBJ2-1	CASSLGGTSGAGEQFF	TGTGCCAGCAGCTTAGGCGGGACTAGCGGGGCCGGTGAGCAGTTCTTC
TRBV7-6	-	-	TRBJ1-1	CASKRGLNTEAFF	TGTGCCAGCAAGCGGGGTTTGAACACTGAAGCTTTCTTT
TRBV7-6	TRBD2	few	TRBJ2-2	CASSARLAGPNTGELFF	TGTGCCAGCAGCGCCCGACTAGCGGGACCGAACACCGGGGAGCTGTTTTTT
TRBV7-2	-	-	TRBJ2-1	CASSLASATYNEQFF	TGTGCCAGCAGCTTAGCGTCAGCGACCTACAATGAGCAGTTCTTC
TRBV9	-	-	TRBJ2-7	CASSQTTDSYEQYF	TGTGCCAGCAGCCAAACGACAGATTCCTACGAGCAGTACTTC
TRBV6-5	-	-	TRBJ1-1	CASSSPAGRKYSEAFF	TGTGCCAGCAGTTCCCCGGCGGGACGCAAGTACTCCGAAGCTTTCTTT
TRBV23-1	-	-	TRBJ2-1	CASTIVVRGRYNEQFF	TGCGCCAGCACGATTGTCGTAAGGGGAAGGTACAATGAGCAGTTCTTC